Shown below are 13 T cell receptor beta chains from a single sample sequenced in a study of blood T cell repertoires in COVID-19 (dated by TCRdb to about 2020). The receptor library was made with the immunoSEQ multiplex PCR assay. TCRdb provides this immuneACCESS table in a form limited to in-frame rearrangements. Some clones are lacking; in checked studies, under half of them reflect an unresolved V gene, and why the rest are absent is not known. For this sample there are about 250,000 clones; approximately 84% appear just once. Around 3.6% of the sample comes from the top ten. The sequenced material came from PBMCs or T cells enriched from blood (not recorded which). The receptors were gathered from a man aged 45-65 years who had recovered from COVID-19.

The chain employs TRBV5-8 and TRBJ2-2, with 9 bases aligning to TRBD1. CDR1 is SGHTS and CDR2 is YDEGEE in the germline V gene. This CDR3 has 16 residues. V lost 0 bases to trimming and J lost 2 bases; unmatched junction nucleotides: 2. CDR3 in amino acids: CASSLGTGVNTGELFF. DNA of the CDR3: TGTGCCAGCAGCTTGGGGACAGGGGTTAACACCGGGGAGCTGTTTTTT. Combining the CDR3 with reference TRBV5-8 and TRBJ2-2 gives the whole variable domain EAGVTQSPTHLIKTRGQQATLRCSPISGHTSVYWYQQALGLGLQFLLWYDEGEERNRGNFPPRFSGRQFPNYSSELNVNALELEDSALYLCASSLGTGVNTGELFFGEGSRLTVL.

The chain joins TRBV7-3 to TRBJ2-1, with TRBD1 matching 12 bases. The trim removed 5 bases at V and 7 bases at J, leaving 3 bases unmatched. Per germline, CDR1 SGHTA and CDR2 FQGTGA. The CDR3 has 14 amino acids. CDR3 loop: CASSPGQGANEQFF. Written as DNA, the CDR3 is TGTGCCAGCAGCCCGGGACAGGGGGCAAATGAGCAGTTCTTC.

The chain combines TRBV19 with TRBJ1-6, with D hard to call. There are 14 residues in the CDR3. Germline V gives CDR1 LNHDA, CDR2 SQIVND (reference sequence). Trimming pared 6 bases from V and 7 bases from J, leaving 13 bases between. CDR3 bases: TGTGCCAGTAGCTCAATCCTAGAGAATTCACCCCTCCACTTT. Its protein is CASSSILENSPLHF.

This clone was picked up a small number of times. This chain uses TRBV19 with TRBJ2-2; 10 nucleotides align to TRBD1. V gave up 8 bases and J gave up 2 bases; unmatched junction bases: 11. The CDR3 has 17 amino acids. Per germline, CDR1 LNHDA and CDR2 SQIVND (reference sequence). The CDR3 sequence is CASSQSDRGRNTGELFF. CDR3 coding DNA: TGTGCCAGTTCCCAGAGTGACAGGGGGCGCAACACCGGGGAGCTGTTTTTT. The full variable domain, rest sourced from reference TRBV19 and TRBJ2-2, is DGGITQSPKYLFRKEGQNVTLSCEQNLNHDAMYWYRQDPGQGLRLIYYSQIVNDFQKGDIAEGYSVSREKKESFPLTVTSAQKNPTAFYLCASSQSDRGRNTGELFFGEGSRLTVL.

In this sample, this clone turned up a few times. The chain employs TRBV7-3 and TRBJ2-4; TRBD1 matches 7 bases. The CDR3 sequence is 20 residues long. CDR1 and CDR2 (germline): SGHTA, FQGTGA. Trimming removed 3 bases from V and 3 bases from J; junction bases left unmatched: 20. The CDR3 loop is CASSFICGQVGPRGKNIQYF. For the CDR3, the DNA is TGTGCCAGCAGCTTCATATGCGGACAGGTAGGACCTCGGGGCAAAAACATTCAGTACTTC.

This chain's CDR3 is CAIRGQYNSPLHF. The CDR3 nucleotides read TGTGCCATCAGGGGACAGTATAATTCACCCCTCCACTTT. The rearrangement joins TRBV10-3 to TRBJ1-6; 7 nucleotides match TRBD1. The V gene's germline CDR1 is ENHRY and CDR2 SYGVKD. The CDR3 runs 13 residues. Germline trimming cut 6 bases from V and 4 bases from J; bases unmatched to any gene: 0.

V and J are TRBV7-9 and TRBJ2-1; D gene unclear. Trimming shortened V by 0 bases and J by 8 bases, and 11 bases separated the two germline ends. CDR3 length: 14 amino acids. Germline-derived CDR1 and CDR2 are SEHNR and FQNEAQ (reference sequence). CDR3 sequence (DNA): TGTGCCAGCAGCTTAGCATTACGGTCTGATGAGCAGTTCTTC. The encoded protein is CASSLALRSDEQFF.

The V call is TRBV9, the J call TRBJ2-5; 14 positions agree with TRBD2. V gave up 3 bases and J gave up 1 base; unmatched junction bases: 5. The CDR3 runs 17 residues. Germline values: CDR1 SGDLS, CDR2 YYNGEE. In DNA form, the CDR3 reads TGTGCCAGCAGCGCCGGGACTAGCGGGGGCACCCAAGAGACCCAGTACTTC. Translation: CASSAGTSGGTQETQYF.

Worth noting for this clone: A junction end diverges from the germline sequence, so it may reflect a read error. The genes are TRBV6-2 or TRBV6-3 and TRBJ2-1; TRBD2 aligns across 7 bases. This CDR3 region has 19 residues. The germline gives CDR1 MNHEY, CDR2 SVGEGT. This CDR3 reads CASSLRISAGVKSYNKQFF. In DNA, the CDR3 is TGTGCCAGCAGTTTAAGAATTTCTGCGGGAGTTAAGTCCTACAATAAGCAGTTCTTC.

The chain uses TRBV15 and TRBJ1-2; unclear D gene. Trimming stripped 0 bases from V and 3 bases from J, with 11 bases between. The CDR3 length is 15 residues. Germline V lookup: CDR1 LNHNV, CDR2 YYDKDF (reference sequence). In nucleotides, the CDR3 is TGTGCCACCAGCAGAGATGTGGGGAGTGACTATGGCTACACCTTC. Protein: CATSRDVGSDYGYTF.

The rearrangement joins TRBV3-1 (or the pseudogene TRBV3-2) to TRBJ2-4, with unresolved D. Germline V gene lookup returns CDR1 LGHDT and CDR2 YNNKEL (reference sequence). The V gene lost 1 base and the J gene lost 2 bases, with 9 bases spanning the gap. The CDR3 totals 15 residues. The CDR3 DNA is TGTGCCAGCAGCCAAGTTTCCGGGTCCAAAAACATTCAGTACTTC. Its protein is CASSQVSGSKNIQYF.

The chain couples TRBV19 to TRBJ2-3; TRBD2 agrees at 10 bases. Germline V gives CDR1 LNHDA, CDR2 SQIVND (reference sequence). The CDR3 spans 14 residues. Trimming cost V 8 bases and J 2 bases; bases outside gene matches: 4. CDR3 loop: CASLGLADTDTQYF. For the CDR3, the DNA is TGTGCCAGTCTCGGACTAGCGGACACAGATACGCAGTATTTT.

This sequence joins TRBV9 and TRBJ1-1, with 9 bases lining up with TRBD1. Trimming took 4 bases from V and 1 from J; bases not matched to a gene: 5. CDR1 is SGDLS, CDR2 YYNGEE, per germline. The CDR3 covers 15 residues. The CDR3 region is CASSPGGQGNTEAFF. DNA for the CDR3: TGTGCCAGCAGCCCCGGGGGACAGGGGAACACTGAAGCTTTCTTT.